The rows below give T cell receptor beta chains drawn from one sample of a study of T cell responses to AZD1222 COVID-19 vaccine. Assay used: immunoSEQ multiplex PCR; TCRdb lists only in-frame clones, some missing. The sample includes roughly 180,000 clones, about nine tenths of them seen just once. The source was peripheral blood, collected on day 0 of AZD1222 vaccination. The receptor set was obtained from an adult in good health. Each CDR3 is given without its conserved first and last residue. A D gene is named only where the DNA matches it firmly. Size is omitted from some rows. Given values are once, few, many or a class for expanded clones.

abundance: NA
v_gene: TRBV30
d_gene: NA
j_gene: TRBJ1-6
CDR3aa: AWNRANSPLH

abundance: NA
v_gene: TRBV12-3/TRBV12-4
d_gene: NA
j_gene: TRBJ1-5
CDR3aa: ASSLYSQPQH

abundance: NA
v_gene: TRBV27
d_gene: TRBD2
j_gene: TRBJ2-3
CDR3aa: ASSLGLAGMGDTQY

abundance: NA
v_gene: TRBV30
d_gene: NA
j_gene: TRBJ1-6
CDR3aa: AWSSGTSASSYNSPLH

abundance: few
v_gene: TRBV5-1
d_gene: NA
j_gene: TRBJ2-7
CDR3aa: ASSHDMGGGYEQY

abundance: NA
v_gene: TRBV7-9
d_gene: NA
j_gene: TRBJ1-1
CDR3aa: ASSVSGGINTEAF

abundance: NA
v_gene: TRBV19
d_gene: NA
j_gene: TRBJ2-7
CDR3aa: ASSTRDGSYEQY

abundance: NA
v_gene: TRBV6-6
d_gene: TRBD1
j_gene: TRBJ2-3
CDR3aa: ASSSDRDTDTQY

abundance: NA
v_gene: TRBV3-1/TRBV3-2
d_gene: NA
j_gene: TRBJ1-4
CDR3aa: ASSQVVRTGGKKLF

abundance: NA
v_gene: TRBV19
d_gene: TRBD1
j_gene: TRBJ1-2
CDR3aa: ASSEGARGYT

abundance: NA
v_gene: TRBV18
d_gene: TRBD1
j_gene: TRBJ1-2
CDR3aa: ASSEQGFSGYT

abundance: NA
v_gene: TRBV19
d_gene: TRBD1
j_gene: TRBJ1-1
CDR3aa: ASSRTGGNTEAF

abundance: NA
v_gene: TRBV4-2
d_gene: TRBD1
j_gene: TRBJ1-5
CDR3aa: ASSQYKGQINQPQH

abundance: NA
v_gene: TRBV7-9
d_gene: TRBD2
j_gene: TRBJ2-1
CDR3aa: ASSPRLAGYNEQF

abundance: few
v_gene: TRBV7-9
d_gene: TRBD2
j_gene: TRBJ2-1
CDR3aa: ASSFDPGTSGTNEQF

abundance: NA
v_gene: TRBV18
d_gene: TRBD1
j_gene: TRBJ2-1
CDR3aa: ASSLNRDRGLNEQF

abundance: NA
v_gene: TRBV10-1
d_gene: TRBD1
j_gene: TRBJ1-1
CDR3aa: ASGRTAGGDWNTEAF

abundance: NA
v_gene: TRBV11-2
d_gene: NA
j_gene: TRBJ2-1
CDR3aa: ASSLSLPNEQF

abundance: NA
v_gene: TRBV30
d_gene: NA
j_gene: TRBJ1-6
CDR3aa: ACTTRIDNSPLH

abundance: NA
v_gene: TRBV5-1
d_gene: NA
j_gene: TRBJ1-2
CDR3aa: ASSLGTAYGYT

abundance: NA
v_gene: TRBV19
d_gene: NA
j_gene: TRBJ2-3
CDR3aa: ASSRKGDTDTQY

abundance: NA
v_gene: TRBV27
d_gene: NA
j_gene: TRBJ1-5
CDR3aa: ASSPIWGGQNQPQH

abundance: once
v_gene: TRBV2
d_gene: NA
j_gene: TRBJ2-4
CDR3aa: ASNQGGLAKNIQY

abundance: NA
v_gene: TRBV11-2
d_gene: NA
j_gene: TRBJ2-3
CDR3aa: ASSLGTLDTQY

abundance: NA
v_gene: TRBV6-2/TRBV6-3
d_gene: NA
j_gene: TRBJ1-2
CDR3aa: ASSPQGYGYT

abundance: NA
v_gene: TRBV4-1
d_gene: NA
j_gene: TRBJ2-1
CDR3aa: ASSPQLDAEQF

abundance: NA
v_gene: TRBV19
d_gene: NA
j_gene: TRBJ2-7
CDR3aa: ASSLRAADEQY

abundance: NA
v_gene: TRBV3-1/TRBV3-2
d_gene: TRBD2
j_gene: TRBJ2-3
CDR3aa: ASSQGSGSYMGTRQY

abundance: NA
v_gene: TRBV19
d_gene: NA
j_gene: TRBJ2-2
CDR3aa: ASSTRGGELF

abundance: NA
v_gene: TRBV7-2
d_gene: NA
j_gene: TRBJ2-7
CDR3aa: ASSSTAISYEQY

abundance: NA
v_gene: TRBV7-7
d_gene: NA
j_gene: TRBJ2-3
CDR3aa: ASSLAVGSTDTQY